This T cell receptor (beta chain) comes out of a study of control samples from healthy donors and cancer patients. TCRdb's copy holds only in-frame clones and misses some; the assay was immunoSEQ multiplex PCR. The sample gives roughly 150,000 clones, over 85% of which show up once; roughly 5.5% is in the top ten. The CDR3 spans 14 residues. In germline, CDR1 is MNHEY, CDR2 SVGAGI. V dropped 10 bases and J dropped 5 bases, with 15 bases sitting between them. Sequences were obtained from blood. The TCR originated in a man aged 18 to 30 in good health. V and J are TRBV6-5 and TRBJ1-6, with D uncertain. The CDR3 spells CATQGWGNNSPLHF. In DNA, the CDR3 is TGTGCCACCCAAGGGTGGGGAAATAATTCACCCCTCCACTTT.